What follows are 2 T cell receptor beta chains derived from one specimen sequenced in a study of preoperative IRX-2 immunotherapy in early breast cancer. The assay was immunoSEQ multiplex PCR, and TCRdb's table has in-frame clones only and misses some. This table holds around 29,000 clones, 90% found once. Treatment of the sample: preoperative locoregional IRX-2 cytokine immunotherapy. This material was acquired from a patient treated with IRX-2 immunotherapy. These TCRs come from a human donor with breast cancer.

In DNA, the CDR3 is TGTGCCAGCAGTGATAGGGCCGAAACCTACGAGCAGTACTTC. Its protein product is CASSDRAETYEQYF. The chain has TRBV2 and TRBJ2-7; D remains unclear. This CDR3 is built from 14 residues. CDR1 and CDR2 (germline): SNHLY, FYNNEI. V was shortened by 3 bases and J by 2 bases, with 11 bases between the two germline ends. Together with reference TRBV2 and TRBJ2-7, the CDR3 gives the full variable domain: EPEVTQTPSHQVTQMGQEVILRCVPISNHLYFYWYRQILGQKVEFLVSFYNNEISEKSEIFDDQFSVERPDGSNFTLKIRSTKLEDSAMYFCASSDRAETYEQYFGPGTRLTVT.

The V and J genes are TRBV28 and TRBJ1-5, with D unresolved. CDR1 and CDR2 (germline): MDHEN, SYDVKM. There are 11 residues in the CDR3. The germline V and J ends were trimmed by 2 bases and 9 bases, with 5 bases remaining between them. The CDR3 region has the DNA TGTGCCAGCAGTTTACCTGGGCCCCAGCATTTT. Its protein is CASSLPGPQHF.